Listed below are T cell receptor beta chains from one sample, sequenced in a study of read filtering for tumor transcriptome and immune sequencing. One entry per CDR3 protein, called by TCRdb with MiXCR from the reads. The repertoire holds about 23,000 distinct CDR3 sequences, with 12% to 15% as singletons. Sequences were obtained from a population of CD138-negative cells sorted from bone marrow. The receptors stem from a donor aged 40 or older with multiple myeloma. Both conserved end residues are part of each CDR3. A D gene is named only where the DNA matches it firmly. Size values are once, few and many counts, or a class for expanded clones, and some rows have none.

clone_size j_call cdr3_length v_call d_call cdr3_nt cdr3_aa
many TRBJ2-7 14 TRBV20-1 TRBD2 TGCAGTGCTTTCTGGGGACTAGAAACTTACGAGCAGTACTTC CSAFWGLETYEQYF
NA TRBJ2-1 14 TRBV3-1 NA TGTGCCAGCGGCCAAGATAGACTGATCAATGAGCTGTTCTTC CASGQDRLINELFF
many TRBJ2-7 16 TRBV20-1 TRBD2 TGCAGTGCTAGAAGCCCGGGACTAGGTCCCTCCTACGAGCAGTACTTC CSARSPGLGPSYEQYF
many TRBJ2-7 15 TRBV20-1 TRBD2 TGCAGTGCTAGAGGGGGAGGGCTAGCGGGAGGGGAGCAGTACTTC CSARGGGLAGGEQYF
few TRBJ1-1 17 TRBV6-1 TRBD1 TGTGCCAGCGGGGGGGACAGGGTAGGGGGGACGGGTACTGAAGCTTTCTTC CASGGDRVGGTGTEAFF
NA TRBJ1-3 16 TRBV28 TRBD1 TGTGCCAGTTACCCCGGGACAGGGCACTCTGGAAACACCATATATTTT CASYPGTGHSGNTIYF
many TRBJ2-1 14 TRBV20-1 TRBD2 TGCAGTGCTCAGACTAGCGGGATGAACAATGAGCAGTTCTTC CSAQTSGMNNEQFF
many TRBJ2-7 13 TRBV28 NA TGTGCCAGCAGTTTCCCCGGGTCCTACGAGCAGTACTTC CASSFPGSYEQYF
many TRBJ2-6 15 TRBV28 NA TGTGCCAGCAGCCGGAGGGCTTCCGGGGCCAACGTCCTGACTTTC CASSRRASGANVLTF
many TRBJ2-3 14 TRBV28 TRBD2 TGTGCCAGCAGTATGTGGGAGGGCGGAGATACGCAGTATTTT CASSMWEGGDTQYF
NA TRBJ2-2 19 TRBV7-9 TRBD2 TGTGCCAGCAGCTCCTCCGACAGCTTTAGCGGGAGCGTGCCCGGGGAGCTGTTTTTT CASSSSDSFSGSVPGELFF